This record covers a single T cell receptor beta chain. This clonotype has at least ten counts. This receptor's antigen is unknown. Per-base qualities were not stored, and no clone one base away is much larger. Ophthalmopathy patients had moderately to severely active disease, Clinical Activity Score of at least 3, NOSPECS grade of at least 4, and duration under 3 months. The study excluded patients with uncontrolled infections, other autoimmune diseases, pregnancy or lactation. Diagnoses were established on the basis of clinical symptoms, serum thyroxine and TRAb, thyroid ultrasound, and orbital computed tomography. PBMCs were isolated from approximately 10 ml of fresh peripheral blood by Ficoll-Paque density gradient centrifugation. Total RNA was extracted with Trizol reagent, and quality was checked on an Agilent 2100 Bioanalyzer. The data were taken from a study of T cells in Graves' hyperthyroidism and ophthalmopathy (dated by TCRdb to the late 2010s). As for the study more broadly: Peripheral blood samples were taken at initial diagnosis, before any treatment was given. TCR Vbeta CDR3 sequencing of 120 to 150 peripheral blood samples (under 45 ophthalmopathy, roughly 72 hyperthyroidism and some 17 progressor patients) is reported in the paper. To identify distinguishing TCR V-J signatures, a discovery cohort of 100 patients was used, comprising 43 with Graves' ophthalmopathy and some 60 with stable Graves' hyperthyroidism. The 90 or so discovery patients were randomly split 7:3 into training and test sets. Following sampling, methimazole starting at 30 mg daily was given to hyperthyroidism patients, and high-dose intravenous methylprednisolone was given to ophthalmopathy patients. In about six Graves' hyperthyroidism patients, the study also compared T-cell repertoires from thyroid tissue with T-cell repertoires from blood. Whether ophthalmopathy could be predicted prospectively was tested in an independent validation cohort made up of approximately 19 hyperthyroidism patients plus 17 patients who later progressed to ophthalmopathy.

TCR beta CDR3 regions were amplified from RNA transcripts. A first-round RT-PCR of the TCR CDR3 used the HTBI primer set with the Qiagen OneStep RT-PCR kit. Libraries were constructed in a second round of multiplex PCR, after which size selection and purification were performed. The libraries were sequenced on an Illumina HiSeq2000 using paired-end 100 bp reads. In the paper's pipeline: SOAPnuke was used to process the raw data, throwing out any read that contained adapters or uncalled bases, had a mean Phred below 15, or lacked an exact constant-primer or identifier match. COPE v1.2.5 was used to merge high-quality paired reads, and clonotypes were defined as unique nucleotide sequences. MiTCR v1.1 was used to align the clonotypes against IMGT TRBV, TRBD and TRBJ reference segments. Analysis was restricted to V-J combinations with a frequency above 0.0001, which covered roughly 99% of repertoires. A TCS score was defined as the ratio of F50 (clonal expansion) to E x V (chaos), with BLOSUM62-based TCRdist applied between CDR3 peptides within each V-J. Welch's t-statistics and random forest reduced 514 V-J features to under 15, which were used in a naive Bayes classifier (R e1071). The public reads were reprocessed in TCRdb via fastp at Q25 and MiXCR, keeping in-frame beta chains. Rows matching on CDR3 protein sequence are summarized as one entry with the most common DNA and genes. In this record, the V and J calls reflect TCRdb's handling and not the investigators' own analysis. In this sample the table shows some 270,000 distinct CDR3 sequences, almost 25% of which occur a single time. The top ten constitute under 40% of the sample.

From the germline V gene, CDR1 is MDHEN and CDR2 is SYDVKM. V was cut back by 10 bases and J by 3 bases, leaving a gap of 16 bases between them. The CDR3 spans 13 residues, from the cysteine through the phenylalanine. The retained sequence is limited to the CDR3, 39 bases, with the frame set at the first base. Study-wide conclusions, independent of this receptor: No statistical method was used to set the sample size in advance, and investigators knew the group allocation. In validation, the model predicted progression to ophthalmopathy with approximately 69% sensitivity and approximately 72% specificity, a median of 6.5 months before onset. Blood samples also contained most of the expanded thyroid clonotypes (frequency above 0.001), which suggests that blood repertoires may reflect thyroid immune responses. In cross-validation, a model built on a 13 V-J signature told ophthalmopathy apart from stable hyperthyroidism with over 85% sensitivity and roughly 81% specificity, and in testing the same model reached 80%/75%.

Sequencing input: blood. This clonotype was sampled from a middle-aged woman with Graves' ophthalmopathy. The sequence is built from TRBV28 and TRBJ2-7, with a tentative D gene TRBD1 over 5 matching bases. The CDR3 loop reads CATVGQGFYEQYF. The DNA is TGTGCCACCGTAGGGCAGGGATTCTACGAGCAGTACTTC. Full variable domain (CDR3 extended with the reference TRBV28 and TRBJ2-7 proteins): DVKVTQSSRYLVKRTGEKVFLECVQDMDHENMFWYRQDPGLGLRLIYFSYDVKMKEKGDIPEGYSVSREKKERFSLILESASTNQTSMYLCATVGQGFYEQYFGPGTRLTVT.